These T cell receptor beta chains were read from a single sample in a study of early T cells in non-severe SARS-CoV-2 infection. TCRdb reanalysed the 5' RACE reads using MiXCR and keeps one entry per CDR3 protein. The sample shows 56,000 or so distinct CDR3 sequences, about 10% of them seen only once. Material for sequencing was whole blood. Receptor source: an adult who was a healthcare worker with PCR-confirmed SARS-CoV-2 infection or an uninfected control (not recorded which). CDR3s include the opening cysteine and the closing phenylalanine or tryptophan. D genes are given only for firm matches. Where a row states a size, it is once, few, many or the class of an expanded clone; other rows omit it.

TRBJ1-1	TRBV7-2	-	-	TGTGCCAGCAGCTTAGCAGGGCGAACTGAAGCTTTCTTT	CASSLAGRTEAFF
TRBJ2-7	TRBV12-3/TRBV12-4	TRBD2	-	TGTGCCAGCAGCCTCGGACTAGTGGGAGGGCCGGGTGAGCAGTACTTC	CASSLGLVGGPGEQYF
TRBJ2-7	TRBV7-2	-	-	TGTGCCAGCAGCCGGGACTTAAATTACGAGCAGTACTTC	CASSRDLNYEQYF
TRBJ2-5	TRBV27	-	few	TGTGCCAGCAGTTTGAGTGGGCCCGCGGGGGAGACCCAGTACTTC	CASSLSGPAGETQYF
TRBJ2-3	TRBV15	TRBD1	many	TGTGCCACCAGCAGGGGCCGGGACAGGAACACAGATACGCAGTATTTT	CATSRGRDRNTDTQYF
TRBJ1-2	TRBV20-1	TRBD1	-	TGCAGTGCCCTTCGACAGGGTGGCTCCTATGGCTACACCTTC	CSALRQGGSYGYTF
TRBJ2-7	TRBV7-8	-	many	TGTGCCAGCAGCCGGGATAGACAGGTTGCCTACGAGCAGTACTTC	CASSRDRQVAYEQYF
TRBJ2-7	TRBV5-4	-	-	TGTGCCAGCAGCTTGAGATTCCGGGACGGGTTTTTGGAGCAGTACTTC	CASSLRFRDGFLEQYF
TRBJ2-6	TRBV10-3	-	-	TGTGCCATCGCGTGGGCTGGGGCCAACGTCCTGACTTTC	CAIAWAGANVLTF
TRBJ1-3	TRBV29-1	-	-	TGCAGCGCCCAGGGGCCCGGAAACACCATATATTTT	CSAQGPGNTIYF
TRBJ1-6	TRBV6-5	TRBD1	-	TGTGCCGGCAGCCGATCGACAGGGCTCTCACCCCTCCACTTT	CAGSRSTGLSPLHF
TRBJ2-2	TRBV20-1	-	many	TGCAGTGCTAGACCCCAGGGCACCGGGGAGCTGTTTTTT	CSARPQGTGELFF
TRBJ1-1	TRBV12-3/TRBV12-4	-	-	TGTGCCAGCAGGAATCTGTGGGGGGCGGCGGCTGAAGCTTTCTTT	CASRNLWGAAAEAFF
TRBJ2-1	TRBV5-1	TRBD2	many	TGCGCCAGCAGCTCGTCGACTAGCGGGAGTCCCTACAATGAGCAGTTCTTC	CASSSSTSGSPYNEQFF
TRBJ2-3	TRBV19	TRBD2	many	TGTGCCAGTAGTATCCCCCTAGCGGGAGCTGTAGATACGCAGTATTTT	CASSIPLAGAVDTQYF
TRBJ1-6	TRBV9	-	many	TGTGCCAGCAGCGCCTCCCCAGGGAATTCACCCCTCCACTTT	CASSASPGNSPLHF
TRBJ2-7	TRBV11-2	TRBD1	few	TGTGCCAGCAGCTTAGCACGGACAGGCCCTTACGAGCAGTACTTC	CASSLARTGPYEQYF
TRBJ2-7	TRBV10-3	TRBD2	few	TGTGCCATCAGTGACCGAGGACTAGCGGGAGAGTCTCGGGGGACCCGATCCTACGAGCAGTACTTC	CAISDRGLAGESRGTRSYEQYF
TRBJ2-7	TRBV6-2/TRBV6-3	-	-	TGTGCCAGCAGTTACTTAGGGCGGGAAGACTACGAGCAGTACTTC	CASSYLGREDYEQYF
TRBJ2-1	TRBV12-3/TRBV12-4	TRBD2	many	TGTGCCAGCAGACAAGCGGGAGTAGTCAATGAGCAGTTCTTC	CASRQAGVVNEQFF
TRBJ2-3	TRBV9	TRBD2	few	TGTGCCAGCAGCGTAGACACAGGACTAGCCACAGATACGCAGTATTTT	CASSVDTGLATDTQYF
TRBJ2-2	TRBV19	TRBD2	-	TGTGCCAGTAGTAAATACGGATCGGGACTAGCGGACACCGGGGAGCTGTTTTTT	CASSKYGSGLADTGELFF
TRBJ1-3	TRBV5-1	-	many	TGCGCCAGCAGCTTGGCCGGGGCGGCTTCTGGAAACACCATATATTTT	CASSLAGAASGNTIYF
TRBJ2-7	TRBV20-1	-	many	TGCAGTGCTAGAGTGAGAGGGGGGTTCTACGAGCAGTACTTC	CSARVRGGFYEQYF
TRBJ1-5	TRBV20-1	-	many	TGCAGTGCTAGAGATGACGCCCGGTATAGCAATCAGCCCCAGCATTTT	CSARDDARYSNQPQHF
TRBJ2-4	TRBV19	TRBD1	few	TGTGCCAGTAGTAAATTCCGGGACAGGGGGCCCCAAAACATTCAGTACTTC	CASSKFRDRGPQNIQYF
TRBJ2-7	TRBV7-6	-	few	TGTGCCAGCAGCCCGGGGGGCGGGAACCAATACGAGCAGTACTTC	CASSPGGGNQYEQYF
TRBJ2-1	TRBV11-3	-	many	TGTGCCAGCAGCCGAGGGGGAGATCGGAGCTACAATGAGCAGTTCTTC	CASSRGGDRSYNEQFF
TRBJ2-7	TRBV5-1	-	-	TGCGCCAGCAGCAGGGGGGCGGACTGGGGCGAGCAGTACTTC	CASSRGADWGEQYF
TRBJ2-5	TRBV30	TRBD2	-	TGTGCCTGGAGTCCGGGACTAGCGGGACAAGAGACCCAGTACTTC	CAWSPGLAGQETQYF
TRBJ1-1	TRBV3-1	-	many	TGTGCCAGCAGCCACTTGGGGGAAGCTTTCTTT	CASSHLGEAFF
TRBJ2-2	TRBV5-1	-	-	TGCGCCAGCAGCCTACTAGCAGCCGCGAACACCGGGGAGCTGTTTTTT	CASSLLAAANTGELFF
TRBJ2-7	TRBV9	TRBD2	few	TGTGCCAGCAGCGCTACACCACACCTGGACGCTGGAGCGGGAGGGCCCCTCGAGCAGTACTTC	CASSATPHLDAGAGGPLEQYF
TRBJ2-5	TRBV18	TRBD1	many	TGTGCCAGCTCTCAGGGGGCCGAGGAGACCCAGTACTTC	CASSQGAEETQYF
TRBJ1-1	TRBV7-6	-	few	TGTGCCAGCAGCCGCGTAAATTTGAACACTGAAGCTTTCTTT	CASSRVNLNTEAFF
TRBJ1-4	TRBV3-1	-	-	TGTGCCAGCAGCGCCATTGGGTCCTCAACGGGAAAACTGTTTTTT	CASSAIGSSTGKLFF
TRBJ1-5	TRBV20-1	TRBD1	-	TGCAGTGCTAGAGGACAGGGAGGCCAGCCCCAGCATTTT	CSARGQGGQPQHF
TRBJ2-2	TRBV29-1	TRBD2	many	TGCAGCGTTGGTGGAGCCCAGCGGGAGAACACCGGGGAGCTGTTTTTT	CSVGGAQRENTGELFF
TRBJ2-7	TRBV20-1	-	many	TGCAGTGCTAGAGATGGACTCTCCTACGAGCAGTACTTC	CSARDGLSYEQYF
TRBJ1-5	TRBV5-1	TRBD1	few	TGCGCCAGCAGCTCTGGGACAGGGAATCAGCCCCAGCATTTT	CASSSGTGNQPQHF
TRBJ2-3	TRBV29-1	TRBD1	-	TGCAGCGCTGGGACAGGGGGCGTTACAGATACGCAGTATTTT	CSAGTGGVTDTQYF
TRBJ2-2	TRBV24-1	TRBD1	few	TGTGCCACCAGTGAAACCGGGACAGGGGGCACCGGGGAGCTGTTTTTT	CATSETGTGGTGELFF
TRBJ2-1	TRBV20-1	TRBD2	many	TGCAGTGCGGCCAGCGGGAGCAGGAATGAGCAGTTCTTC	CSAASGSRNEQFF